The rows below give T cell receptor beta chains drawn from one sample of a study of blood T cell repertoires in COVID-19. The repertoire was sequenced with immunoSEQ multiplex PCR; TCRdb's copy has only in-frame clones and lacks some. The repertoire holds 210,000 or so clones, with around 87% as singletons. The specimen was peripheral blood. The receptors were gathered from a man aged 45-60 years with acute or convalescent COVID-19. CDR3s include the opening cysteine and the closing phenylalanine or tryptophan. Each record gives: J gene, V gene, clone size, D gene, CDR3 protein, CDR3 DNA. The D gene is left open where the match is weak. For some rows the clone size is stated as once, few or many, or as a class when expanded; others skip it.

j_call: TRBJ2-3; v_call: TRBV18; clone_size: -; d_call: TRBD1; cdr3_aa: CASSPPWDRDTQYF; cdr3_nt: TGTGCCAGCTCACCACCATGGGACAGAGATACGCAGTATTTT
j_call: TRBJ1-5; v_call: TRBV4-2; clone_size: -; d_call: TRBD1; cdr3_aa: CASSQDRQGGNQPQHF; cdr3_nt: TGTGCCAGCAGCCAAGATCGGCAGGGGGGCAATCAGCCCCAGCATTTT
j_call: TRBJ1-5; v_call: TRBV28; clone_size: -; d_call: TRBD1; cdr3_aa: CASTHRGRGNQPQHF; cdr3_nt: TGTGCCAGCACGCACAGGGGGCGGGGGAATCAGCCCCAGCATTTT
j_call: TRBJ1-1; v_call: TRBV18; clone_size: -; d_call: -; cdr3_aa: CASSLDIKAATEAFF; cdr3_nt: TGTGCCAGCTCACTGGACATTAAGGCGGCCACTGAAGCTTTCTTT
j_call: TRBJ1-1; v_call: TRBV6-5; clone_size: -; d_call: TRBD1; cdr3_aa: CASSQTGGTFTEAFF; cdr3_nt: TGTGCCAGCAGCCAGACAGGGGGCACGTTCACTGAAGCTTTCTTT
j_call: TRBJ2-1; v_call: TRBV3-1/TRBV3-2; clone_size: -; d_call: TRBD2; cdr3_aa: CASSLAGEAYEQFF; cdr3_nt: TGTGCCAGCTCACTAGCGGGAGAGGCATATGAGCAGTTCTTC
j_call: TRBJ2-5; v_call: TRBV6-6; clone_size: -; d_call: -; cdr3_aa: CASSSPGQQKETQYF; cdr3_nt: TGTGCCAGCAGTTCACCGGGACAACAGAAAGAGACCCAGTACTTC
j_call: TRBJ2-7; v_call: TRBV3-1/TRBV3-2; clone_size: -; d_call: -; cdr3_aa: CASSNGRIYEQYF; cdr3_nt: TGTGCCAGCAGCAACGGTCGCATCTACGAGCAGTACTTC
j_call: TRBJ1-2; v_call: TRBV27; clone_size: -; d_call: -; cdr3_aa: CASSLSYRTGSGYTF; cdr3_nt: TGTGCCAGCAGTTTATCCTATCGAACCGGTAGCGGCTACACCTTC
j_call: TRBJ2-1; v_call: TRBV7-9; clone_size: -; d_call: TRBD2; cdr3_aa: CASSPLGSGTPYYNEQFF; cdr3_nt: TGTGCCAGCAGCCCCTTAGGTAGCGGGACGCCTTATTACAATGAGCAGTTCTTC
j_call: TRBJ2-2; v_call: TRBV12-5; clone_size: -; d_call: TRBD2; cdr3_aa: CASGLALAANTGELFF; cdr3_nt: TGTGCTAGTGGTTTGGCTCTAGCGGCGAACACCGGGGAGCTGTTTTTT
j_call: TRBJ2-4; v_call: TRBV7-2; clone_size: -; d_call: TRBD2; cdr3_aa: CASSPSGQNIQYF; cdr3_nt: TGTGCCAGCAGCCCTAGCGGGCAAAACATTCAGTACTTC
j_call: TRBJ2-1; v_call: TRBV15; clone_size: -; d_call: -; cdr3_aa: CATSSILSYNEQFF; cdr3_nt: TGTGCCACCAGCAGTATACTCTCCTACAATGAGCAGTTCTTC
j_call: TRBJ1-1; v_call: TRBV9; clone_size: -; d_call: -; cdr3_aa: CASSGELNTEAFF; cdr3_nt: TGTGCCAGCAGCGGGGAGTTGAACACTGAAGCTTTCTTT
j_call: TRBJ2-2; v_call: TRBV11-3; clone_size: once; d_call: -; cdr3_aa: CASKLTGEDGELFF; cdr3_nt: TGTGCCAGCAAATTGACGGGGGAGGACGGGGAGCTGTTTTTT
j_call: TRBJ2-2; v_call: TRBV29-1; clone_size: once; d_call: -; cdr3_aa: CSVARAWGDTGELFF; cdr3_nt: TGCAGCGTTGCCCGCGCATGGGGGGACACCGGGGAGCTGTTTTTT
j_call: TRBJ1-5; v_call: TRBV27; clone_size: -; d_call: TRBD1; cdr3_aa: CASRKGTANQPQHF; cdr3_nt: TGTGCCAGCAGGAAAGGGACAGCAAATCAGCCCCAGCATTTT
j_call: TRBJ2-2; v_call: TRBV4-2; clone_size: -; d_call: TRBD2; cdr3_aa: CASSWSGSTGELFF; cdr3_nt: TGTGCCAGCAGCTGGAGCGGGAGTACCGGGGAGCTGTTTTTT